One and the same sample provided the 22 T cell receptor beta chains below, sequenced in a study of blood T cell repertoires in COVID-19. Sequencing used immunoSEQ multiplex PCR; TCRdb keeps in-frame clones, though not all of them. The sample lists over 200,000 clones, 89% occurring once. The sequenced sample was peripheral blood. The receptors originated from a woman aged 40 to 50 with acute or convalescent COVID-19.

CDR3 loop: CASSLDFDQRRQETQYF. The CDR3 region has the DNA TGTGCCAGCAGCTTAGATTTTGATCAGCGAAGACAAGAGACCCAGTACTTC. This sequence joins TRBV11-2 and TRBJ2-5; no firm D call. The germline V gene has CDR1 SGHAT and CDR2 FQNNGV. This CDR3 is 17 amino acids long. V lost 0 bases and J lost 2, with 16 bases in between.

The chain couples TRBV7-3 to TRBJ2-1, with 11 bases aligning to TRBD2. Unmatched junction bases numbered 4, after V lost 5 bases and J lost 4 bases. Germline V gene lookup returns CDR1 SGHTA and CDR2 FQGTGA. CDR3 length equals 15 residues. As DNA, the CDR3 is TGTGCCAGCAGCCTCACTAGCGGGGGATACAATGAGCAGTTCTTC. Residues: CASSLTSGGYNEQFF.

The chain has TRBV10-1 and TRBJ2-2; D gene uncertain. Germline V gene sequence: CDR1 WNHNN, CDR2 SYGVQD (reference sequence). Trimming cost V 6 bases and J 1 base, with 9 bases left between them. This CDR3 has 14 amino acids. The CDR3 nucleotides are TGCGCCAGCAGCGGGTTGAGGAACACCGGGGAGCTGTTTTTT. This translates into CASSGLRNTGELFF.

The CDR3 reads CASSLRAGPPNTIYF. The CDR3 DNA reads TGTGCCAGCAGCTTACGTGCGGGACCGCCGAACACCATATATTTT. V is TRBV13 and J is TRBJ1-3; a possible D gene is TRBD1 (5 bases). Trimming stripped 2 bases from V and 7 bases from J, with 15 bases between. In germline, CDR1 is PRHDT, CDR2 FYEKMQ (reference sequence). The CDR3 totals 15 residues.

This chain links TRBV12-3 or TRBV12-4 with TRBJ1-2, with D possibly being TRBD1 (6 bases). CDR3 length: 12 amino acids. V lost 5 bases and J lost 7, with 11 bases in between. The DNA for the CDR3 is TGTGCCAGCAGTAACCGGGACACTGGCTACACCTTC. Protein product: CASSNRDTGYTF.

A single count supports this clone. This chain connects TRBV10-1 to TRBJ2-5; D uncertain. The CDR3 is 11 residues long. The V end lost 6 bases, the J end lost 9 bases, and 11 bases lay between the germline ends. The germline V gene has CDR1 WNHNN and CDR2 SYGVQD (reference sequence). CDR3 region: CASRGKTAQYF. The CDR3 coding sequence is TGCGCCAGCAGGGGCAAGACGGCCCAGTACTTC.

In regard to this clone: Within the sample, other DNA sequences also encode this same CDR3. The genes are TRBV6-5 and TRBJ2-5; D call uncertain. Germline-derived CDR1 and CDR2 are MNHEY and SVGAGI. Trimming took off 0 bases at V and 1 base at J, with 6 bases between the two ends. The CDR3 has 14 amino acids. The CDR3 DNA follows: TGTGCCAGCAGTTACTCGCAGATCCAAGAGACCCAGTACTTC. Protein: CASSYSQIQETQYF.

The chain joins TRBV6-5 to TRBJ2-7; a weak D match, TRBD2 (5 bases). The germline V gene has CDR1 MNHEY and CDR2 SVGAGI. With 9 bases removed from V and 3 bases from J, the gap between germline ends came to 12 bases. The CDR3 length is 12 residues. CDR3 DNA sequence: TGTGCCAGGTCGGTTGGACTCTACGAGCAGTACGTC. It translates to CARSVGLYEQYV.

Regarding this clone: Other DNA variants within this sample encode the same CDR3. The chain couples TRBV6-5 to TRBJ1-2; 7 bases match TRBD1. V lost 8 bases and J lost 7; bases outside the gene matches: 4. The CDR3 is 11 amino acids. Germline V gene data show CDR1 as MNHEY and CDR2 as SVGAGI. The CDR3 DNA sequence: TGTGCCAGCTCTCCAGGGGGTGGCTACACCTTC. Translating gives CASSPGGGYTF.

This sequence joins TRBV12-5 and TRBJ1-4; a weak D match, TRBD1 (5 bases). The V end lost 6 bases, the J end lost 4 bases, and 12 bases lay between the germline ends. This CDR3 has 14 amino acids. Looked up from germline, CDR1 is LGHNT and CDR2 is FRNRAP. The CDR3 reads CASGPGGSNEKLFF. CDR3 nucleotides: TGTGCTAGTGGCCCGGGGGGGAGTAATGAAAAACTGTTTTTT. Full variable domain (outside the CDR3, taken from reference TRBV12-5 and TRBJ1-4): DARVTQTPRHKVTEMGQEVTMRCQPILGHNTVFWYRQTMMQGLELLAYFRNRAPLDDSGMPKDRFSAEMPDATLATLKIQPSEPRDSAVYFCASGPGGSNEKLFFGSGTQLSVL.

This chain uses TRBV29-1 with TRBJ2-1, with 11 bases identical to TRBD2. Trimming at V came to 3 bases and at J to 3 bases, leaving 4 bases not matched to a gene. CDR1 is SQVTM and CDR2 is ANQGSEA in the germline V gene. The CDR3 is 15 residues long. The CDR3 loop is CSVESSGGDYNEQFF. The CDR3 bases are TGCAGCGTTGAGAGTAGCGGGGGGGACTACAATGAGCAGTTCTTC.

V and J are TRBV18 and TRBJ1-2, with 8 bases fitting TRBD1. V gave up 5 bases and J gave up 3 bases; unmatched junction bases: 8. There are 15 residues in the CDR3. CDR1 is KGHSH, CDR2 LQKENI, per germline. The chain's CDR3 is CASSSPTDRDYGYTF. CDR3 bases: TGTGCCAGCTCATCCCCGACGGACAGGGACTATGGCTACACCTTC.

The chain joins TRBV6-5 to TRBJ2-5; TRBD1 matches 9 bases. The V gene end was trimmed by 7 bases and the J gene end by 4 bases; junction bases not matched to a gene: 4. This CDR3 comprises 13 residues. Germline lookup yields CDR1 MNHEY and CDR2 SVGAGI. The CDR3 spells CASMKDRGETQYF. The CDR3 DNA sequence: TGTGCCAGCATGAAGGACAGGGGAGAGACCCAGTACTTC.

The chain is built from TRBV6-6 and TRBJ1-6; D possibly corresponds to TRBD1 (6 bases). V gave up 4 bases and J gave up 6 bases, with 13 bases separating them. Germline CDR1 and CDR2: MNHNY and SVGAGI (reference sequence). This CDR3 is 15 amino acids long. In DNA, the CDR3 is TGTGCCAGCAGTTCCCCCCGACAGGTTAATTCACCCCTCCACTTT. This gives the protein CASSSPRQVNSPLHF.

This chain joins TRBV4-2 and TRBJ2-2, with 10 bases identical to TRBD1. CDR3 length: 16 amino acids. Looked up from germline, CDR1 is LGHNA and CDR2 is YNFKEQ. The ends lost 1 base at V and 5 bases at J; junction bases unmatched: 4. CDR3 bases: TGTGCCAGCAGCCAAGGCCGGGACAGGGGTACCGGGGAGCTGTTTTTT. It codes for CASSQGRDRGTGELFF.

This chain joins TRBV9 and TRBJ1-1, with D uncertain. The CDR3 is made up of 15 amino acids. Germline lookup yields CDR1 SGDLS and CDR2 YYNGEE. Trimming took 0 bases from V and 1 from J, leaving 10 bases between them. The DNA of the CDR3 is TGTGCCAGCAGCGTAGAGGGCGCGGGGAACACTGAAGCTTTCTTT. It yields the protein CASSVEGAGNTEAFF.

The rearrangement uses TRBV6-1 and TRBJ2-1, with TRBD1 matching 10 bases. Trimming removed 1 base from V and 8 bases from J; junction bases left unmatched: 8. The CDR3 consists of 16 residues. Germline lookup yields CDR1 MNHNS and CDR2 SASEGT. CDR3 protein: CASSEGQGARIDEQFF. CDR3 sequence (DNA): TGTGCCAGCAGTGAAGGACAGGGGGCTCGAATCGATGAGCAGTTCTTC.

The chain carries TRBV6-5 and TRBJ2-5; 12 positions match TRBD1. CDR1 and CDR2 from the germline V gene are MNHEY and SVGAGI. V was clipped by 11 bases and J by 5 bases; unmatched bases: 6. The CDR3 has 13 residues. For the CDR3, the DNA is TGTGCCGGGACAGGGGGCGCAATGGAGACCCAGTACTTC. Translated: CAGTGGAMETQYF.

The chain uses TRBV4-2 and TRBJ1-5; 7 bases match TRBD1. This CDR3 comprises 15 residues. From germline, CDR1 is LGHNA and CDR2 YNFKEQ. V was clipped by 2 bases and J by 7 bases; unmatched bases: 8. The CDR3 bases are TGTGCCAGCAGCCAATATAACAGGGGTGACCAGCCCCAGCATTTT. Translating it yields CASSQYNRGDQPQHF.

This chain uses TRBV3-1 (or the pseudogene TRBV3-2) with TRBJ1-3; no definite D call. Germline values: CDR1 LGHDT, CDR2 YNNKEL (reference sequence). The V end lost 0 bases, the J end lost 0 bases, and 15 bases lay between the germline ends. The CDR3 runs 18 residues. The chain's CDR3 is CASSQDLSTLSSGNTIYF. CDR3 bases: TGTGCCAGCAGCCAAGATTTATCGACACTCTCCTCTGGAAACACCATATATTTT.

CDR3: CASSLAGGGLSTDTQYF. Here the CDR3 DNA reads TGTGCCAGCAGCTTAGCAGGGGGGGGCTTAAGCACAGATACGCAGTATTTT. The rearrangement links TRBV7-8 to TRBJ2-3, with a weak D call TRBD2 (7 bases). The germline V gene encodes CDR1 SGHVS and CDR2 FQNEAQ. V lost 0 bases to trimming and J lost 0 bases, with 13 bases between them. The CDR3 runs to 17 residues. The full variable domain, its missing parts supplied by reference TRBV7-8 and TRBJ2-3, is GAGVSQSPRYKVAKRGQDVALRCDPISGHVSLFWYQQALGQGPEFLTYFQNEAQLDKSGLPSDRFFAERPEGSVSTLKIQRTQQEDSAVYLCASSLAGGGLSTDTQYFGPGTRLTVL.

V usage is TRBV29-1 and J usage is TRBJ1-1; no clear D gene. CDR1 and CDR2 from the germline V gene are SQVTM and ANQGSEA. The CDR3 is 11 amino acids. Trimming took off 4 bases at V and 1 base at J, with 4 bases between the two ends. CDR3 sequence (DNA): TGCAGCGTTGGCAGGAACACTGAAGCTTTCTTT. Protein: CSVGRNTEAFF.